What follows is one TCR beta chain and its context. Its antigen is still unknown. These data belong to a study of T-cell reconstitution after alpha-beta-depleted transplantation in children. Study-level results: From newly produced T cells came most of the T-cell counts and diversity one year after transplant.

Using unique molecular identifiers, the investigators prepared the TCRbeta library. Using its own MiXCR run on the PCR reads, TCRdb lists one record per CDR3 protein. This table holds roughly 50,000 distinct CDR3 sequences, roughly 45% found once. The material sequenced was PBMCs, mostly from graft donor cells, taken 360 days after TCRalphabeta/CD19-depleted stem cell transplant. The receptor was derived from a male patient between 5 and 17 years old who had a stem cell transplant for acute lymphoblastic leukemia, so the T cells may come from the graft donor.

The CDR3: CASRDRWNQPQHF. CDR3 bases: TGTGCCAGCCGGGACAGGTGGAATCAGCCCCAGCATTTT. V and J are TRBV2 and TRBJ1-5, with TRBD1 matching over 8 bases. The CDR3 is 13 residues long. Germline CDR1 reads SNHLY; CDR2 reads FYNNEI. V was clipped by 8 bases and J by 4 bases; unmatched bases: 4.